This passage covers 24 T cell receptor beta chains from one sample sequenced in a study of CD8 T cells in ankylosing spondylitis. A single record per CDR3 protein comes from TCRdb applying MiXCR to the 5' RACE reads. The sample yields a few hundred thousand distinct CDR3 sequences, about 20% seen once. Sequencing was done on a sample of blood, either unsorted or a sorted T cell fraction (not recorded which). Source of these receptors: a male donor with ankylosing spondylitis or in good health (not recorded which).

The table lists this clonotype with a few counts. CDR3 sequence: CATSDRTSSTDTQYF. The CDR3 DNA reads TGTGCCACCAGTGACCGGACTTCTAGCACAGATACGCAGTATTTT. The rearrangement joins TRBV24-1 to TRBJ2-3, with D maybe TRBD2 (5 bases). The CDR3 covers 15 residues. Trimming stripped 4 bases from V and 0 bases from J, with 10 bases between. Germline lookup yields CDR1 KGHDR and CDR2 SFDVKD.

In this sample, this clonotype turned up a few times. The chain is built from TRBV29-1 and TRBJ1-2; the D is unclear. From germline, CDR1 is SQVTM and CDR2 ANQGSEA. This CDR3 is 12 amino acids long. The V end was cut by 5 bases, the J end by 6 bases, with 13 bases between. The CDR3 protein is CSVPEAEDGYTF. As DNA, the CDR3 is TGCAGCGTTCCAGAGGCCGAGGATGGCTACACCTTC.

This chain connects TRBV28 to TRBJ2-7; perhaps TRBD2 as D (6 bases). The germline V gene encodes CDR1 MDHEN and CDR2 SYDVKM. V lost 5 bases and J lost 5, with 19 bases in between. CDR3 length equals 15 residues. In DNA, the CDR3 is TGTGCCAGCAGTCCCCCGGGACTCAAGGAGAACGAGCAGTACTTC. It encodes CASSPPGLKENEQYF.

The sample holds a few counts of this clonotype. The CDR3 DNA sequence: TGTGCCAGCAGCTCGGAGGACAGGGTGGCCTACAATGAGCAGTTCTTC. This gives the protein CASSSEDRVAYNEQFF. V is TRBV5-6 and J is TRBJ2-1; TRBD1 matches at 8 bases. Germline V gene data show CDR1 as SGHDT and CDR2 as YYEEEE. V shed 3 bases and J 2 bases; nucleotides not matched to a gene: 7. CDR3 size: 16 residues. Supplemented by reference TRBV5-6 and TRBJ2-1, the full variable domain reads DAGVTQSPTHLIKTRGQQVTLRCSPKSGHDTVSWYQQALGQGPQFIFQYYEEEERQRGNFPDRFSGHQFPNYSSELNVNALLLGDSALYLCASSSEDRVAYNEQFFGPGTRLTVL.

The CDR3 DNA is TGTGCCAGCAGCTTAGGGTGGCAGGGGGCCTACGAGCAGTACTTC. Translated, it gives CASSLGWQGAYEQYF. The chain employs TRBV7-2 and TRBJ2-7; 7 bases are a match to TRBD1. The trim removed 1 base at V and 2 bases at J, leaving 5 bases unmatched. This CDR3 contains 15 residues. Germline loops: CDR1 SGHTA, CDR2 FQGNSA.

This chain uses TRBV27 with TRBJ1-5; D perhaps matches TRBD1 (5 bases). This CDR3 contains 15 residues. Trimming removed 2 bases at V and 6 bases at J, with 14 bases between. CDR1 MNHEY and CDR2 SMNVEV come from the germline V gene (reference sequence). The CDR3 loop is CASSLGGGGIQPQHF. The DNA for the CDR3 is TGTGCCAGCAGTTTAGGGGGTGGGGGTATTCAGCCCCAGCATTTT.

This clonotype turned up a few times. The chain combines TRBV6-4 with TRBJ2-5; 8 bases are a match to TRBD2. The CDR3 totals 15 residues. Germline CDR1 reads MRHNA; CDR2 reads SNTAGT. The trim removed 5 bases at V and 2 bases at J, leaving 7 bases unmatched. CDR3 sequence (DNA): TGTGCCAGCAGTTCCAGAGCGGGGGAGCAAGAGACCCAGTACTTC. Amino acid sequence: CASSSRAGEQETQYF.

The CDR3 protein is CASSLERGQEEETQYF. The CDR3 nucleotides are TGTGCCAGCAGCTTAGAAAGGGGGCAGGAGGAAGAGACCCAGTACTTC. The rearrangement links TRBV7-9 to TRBJ2-5, with 7 positions matching TRBD1. CDR1 is SEHNR, CDR2 FQNEAQ, per germline (reference sequence). This CDR3 is built from 16 residues. Trimming cost V 1 base and J 3 bases; bases outside gene matches: 8.

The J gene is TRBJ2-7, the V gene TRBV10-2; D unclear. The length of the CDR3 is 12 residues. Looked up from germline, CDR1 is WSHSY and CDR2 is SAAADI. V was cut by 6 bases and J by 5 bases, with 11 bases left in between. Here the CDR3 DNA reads TGCGCCAGCAGAAGTGCGATCCACGAGCAGTACTTC. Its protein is CASRSAIHEQYF.

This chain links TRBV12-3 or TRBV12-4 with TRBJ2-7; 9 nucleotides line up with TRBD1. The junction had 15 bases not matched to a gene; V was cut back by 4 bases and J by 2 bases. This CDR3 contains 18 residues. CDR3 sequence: CASSSVGTGPISPYEQYF. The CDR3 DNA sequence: TGTGCCAGCAGTTCGGTTGGGACAGGGCCAATCTCACCCTACGAGCAGTACTTC.

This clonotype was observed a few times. CDR3 sequence (DNA): TGTGCCAGCAGTTTATCTGGGGATAATCAGCCCCAGCATTTT. Amino acid sequence: CASSLSGDNQPQHF. The chain combines TRBV27 with TRBJ1-5; D ambiguous. The V gene lost 0 bases and the J gene lost 4 bases, with 7 bases spanning the gap. The CDR3 covers 14 residues. The germline CDR1 and CDR2 sequences are MNHEY and SMNVEV (reference sequence).

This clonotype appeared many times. The CDR3: CASSIPSGGTEAFF. The CDR3 DNA follows: TGTGCCAGCAGCATACCTTCAGGGGGCACTGAAGCTTTCTTT. This chain uses TRBV7-9 with TRBJ1-1, with TRBD1 matching 7 bases. This CDR3 comprises 14 residues. The V and J ends lost 5 bases and 4 bases, in that order; junction bases with no gene match: 7. CDR1 and CDR2 from the germline V gene are SEHNR and FQNEAQ (reference sequence).

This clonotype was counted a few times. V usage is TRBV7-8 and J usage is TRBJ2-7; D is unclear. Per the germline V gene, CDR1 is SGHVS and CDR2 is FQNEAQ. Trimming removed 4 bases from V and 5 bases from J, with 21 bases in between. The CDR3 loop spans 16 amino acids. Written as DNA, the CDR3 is TGTGCCAGCAGCTCTGCACCGGGTCCCGAGGTCGACGAGCAGTACTTC. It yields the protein CASSSAPGPEVDEQYF.

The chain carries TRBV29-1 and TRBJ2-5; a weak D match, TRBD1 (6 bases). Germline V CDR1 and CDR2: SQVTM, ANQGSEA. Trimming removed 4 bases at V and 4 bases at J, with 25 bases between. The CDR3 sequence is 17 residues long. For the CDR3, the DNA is TGCAGCGTTGTGGGGGCGGAGACAGGACTGCCGGGAGAGACCCAGTACTTC. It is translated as CSVVGAETGLPGETQYF. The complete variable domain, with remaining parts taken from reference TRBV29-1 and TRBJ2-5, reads SAVISQKPSRDICQRGTSLTIQCQVDSQVTMMFWYRQQPGQSLTLIATANQGSEATYESGFVIDKFPISRPNLTFSTLTVSNMSPEDSSIYLCSVVGAETGLPGETQYFGPGTRLLVL.

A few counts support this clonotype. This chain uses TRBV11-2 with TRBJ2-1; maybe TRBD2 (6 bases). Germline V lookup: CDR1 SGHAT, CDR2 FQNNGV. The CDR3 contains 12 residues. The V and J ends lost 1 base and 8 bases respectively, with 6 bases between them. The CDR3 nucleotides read TGTGCCAGCAGCTTAGCGGGGGATGAGCAGTTCTTC. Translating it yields CASSLAGDEQFF.

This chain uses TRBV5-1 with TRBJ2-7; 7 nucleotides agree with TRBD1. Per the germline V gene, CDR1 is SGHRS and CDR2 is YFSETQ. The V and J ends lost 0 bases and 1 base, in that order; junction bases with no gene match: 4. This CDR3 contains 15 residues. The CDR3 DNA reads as TGCGCCAGCAGCTTGGGTGGGGGACAGTCCTACGAGCAGTACTTC. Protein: CASSLGGGQSYEQYF.

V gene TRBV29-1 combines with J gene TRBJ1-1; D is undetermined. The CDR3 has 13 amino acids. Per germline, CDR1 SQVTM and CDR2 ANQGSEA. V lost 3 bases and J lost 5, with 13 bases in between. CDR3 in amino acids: CSVEQEVDTEAFF. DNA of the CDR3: TGCAGCGTTGAGCAGGAGGTTGATACTGAAGCTTTCTTT.

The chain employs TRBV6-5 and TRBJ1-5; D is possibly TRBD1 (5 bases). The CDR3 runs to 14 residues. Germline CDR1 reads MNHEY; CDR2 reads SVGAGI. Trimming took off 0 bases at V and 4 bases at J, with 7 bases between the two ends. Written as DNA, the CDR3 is TGTGCCAGCAGTTACTCGTGGGGGAATCAGCCCCAGCATTTT. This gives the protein CASSYSWGNQPQHF.

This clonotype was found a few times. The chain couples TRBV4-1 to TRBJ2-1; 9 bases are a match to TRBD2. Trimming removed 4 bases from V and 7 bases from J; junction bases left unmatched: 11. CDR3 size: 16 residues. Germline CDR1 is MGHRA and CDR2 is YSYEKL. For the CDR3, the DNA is TGCGCCAGCAGCCCTCCCCCGGCTAGCGGGGATAATGAGCAGTTCTTC. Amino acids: CASSPPPASGDNEQFF.

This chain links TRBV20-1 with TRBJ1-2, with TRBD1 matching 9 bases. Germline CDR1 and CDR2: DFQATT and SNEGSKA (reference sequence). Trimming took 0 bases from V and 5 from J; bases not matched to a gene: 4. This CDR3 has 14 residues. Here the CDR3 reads CSAREDRGIYGYTF. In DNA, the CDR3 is TGCAGTGCTAGAGAAGACAGGGGGATTTATGGCTACACCTTC.

For the CDR3, the DNA is TGCAGTGCTAGCCGAGCGGGTGCCTACAATGAGCAGTTCTTC. Its translation is CSASRAGAYNEQFF. The J gene is TRBJ2-1, the V gene TRBV20-1; a weak D match, TRBD2 (6 bases). The CDR3 totals 14 residues. V lost 3 bases to trimming and J lost 2 bases, with 11 bases between them. Germline values: CDR1 DFQATT, CDR2 SNEGSKA (reference sequence).

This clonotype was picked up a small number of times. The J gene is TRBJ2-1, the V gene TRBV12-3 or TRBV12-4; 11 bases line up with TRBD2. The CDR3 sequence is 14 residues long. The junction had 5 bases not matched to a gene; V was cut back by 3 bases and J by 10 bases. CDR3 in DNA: TGTGCCAGCAGTTTCTTAGCGGGGGGGATCGAGCAGTTCTTC. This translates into CASSFLAGGIEQFF.

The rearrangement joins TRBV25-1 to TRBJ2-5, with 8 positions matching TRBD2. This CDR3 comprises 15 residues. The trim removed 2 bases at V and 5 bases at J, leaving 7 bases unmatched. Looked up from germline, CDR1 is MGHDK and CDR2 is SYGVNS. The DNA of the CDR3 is TGTGCCAGCAGTGAAGGCGGGGGGTTATCGGAGACCCAGTACTTC. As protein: CASSEGGGLSETQYF.

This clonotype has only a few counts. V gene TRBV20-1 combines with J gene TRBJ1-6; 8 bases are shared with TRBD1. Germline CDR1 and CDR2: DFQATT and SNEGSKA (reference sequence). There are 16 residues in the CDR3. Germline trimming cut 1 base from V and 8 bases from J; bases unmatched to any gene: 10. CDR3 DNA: TGCAGTGCTAGAGGCCGGGACAGGACCGGGGATTCACCCCTCCACTTT. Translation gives CSARGRDRTGDSPLHF.